In its sample, the clone carrying this T cell receptor beta chain was seen many times. Its target is unknown. V lost 5 bases, J lost 5 bases, and 11 bases lay in between. There are 12 residues in the CDR3. In germline, CDR1 is DFQATT, CDR2 SNEGSKA (reference sequence). The data originate from a study of T cell repertoires in cytomegalovirus infection. As for the study in general: In public TCR beta signatures, there were indications of both CMV infection and matching HLA type.

General study results and limits: Dominating the ex vivo response were TCR beta clonotypes that were CMV-specific and HLA-C-restricted. The study identified carriers of CMV plus the relevant HLA from cumulative public TCR beta family frequency.

TCRdb used MiXCR to reprocess the reads, holding one entry per CDR3 protein. The data hold about 240,000 distinct CDR3 sequences, with roughly 6.5% observed a single time. The chain employs TRBV20-1 and TRBJ2-3; D possibly corresponds to TRBD2 (6 bases). Sequenced material: PBMCs. This sequence was found in a human donor in good health (CMV status not recorded). Some clones in this sample may be carry-over from other donors' samples. The CDR3, as DNA: TGCAGTGCTCCGGGACTTCTAGATACGCAGTATTTT. It translates to CSAPGLLDTQYF.